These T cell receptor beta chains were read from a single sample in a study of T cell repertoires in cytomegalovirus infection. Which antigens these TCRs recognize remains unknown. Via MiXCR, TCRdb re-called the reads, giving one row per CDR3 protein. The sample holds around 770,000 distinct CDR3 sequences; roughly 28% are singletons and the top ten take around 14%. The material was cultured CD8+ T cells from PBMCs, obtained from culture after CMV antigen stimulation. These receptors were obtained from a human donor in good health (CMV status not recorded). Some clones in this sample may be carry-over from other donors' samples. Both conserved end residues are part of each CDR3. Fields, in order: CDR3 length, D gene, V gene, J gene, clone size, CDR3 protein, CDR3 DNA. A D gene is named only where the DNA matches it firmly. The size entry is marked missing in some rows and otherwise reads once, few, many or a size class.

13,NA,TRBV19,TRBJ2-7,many,CASRAGHSYEQYF,TGTGCCAGTAGAGCGGGACACTCCTACGAGCAGTACTTC
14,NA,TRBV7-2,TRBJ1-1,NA,CASSLGRYVDEAFF,TGTGCCAGCAGCTTAGGCAGATACGTAGATGAAGCTTTCTTT
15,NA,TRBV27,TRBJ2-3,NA,CASSFIAELTDTQYF,TGTGCCAGCAGTTTCATCGCGGAACTCACAGATACGCAGTATTTT
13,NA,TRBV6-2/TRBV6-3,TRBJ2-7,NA,CASSYGAGIEQYF,TGTGCCAGCAGTTACGGGGCAGGGATCGAGCAGTACTTC
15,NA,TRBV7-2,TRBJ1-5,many,CASSLNVRLNQPQHF,TGTGCCAGCAGCTTAAATGTCAGACTAAATCAGCCCCAGCATTTT
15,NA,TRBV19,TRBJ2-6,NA,CVSIPGPSGANVLTF,TGTGTCAGTATTCCGGGGCCCTCTGGGGCCAACGTCCTGACTTTC
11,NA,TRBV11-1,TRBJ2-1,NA,CASIQGGEQFF,TGTGCCAGCATCCAAGGGGGTGAGCAGTTCTTC
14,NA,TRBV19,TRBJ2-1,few,CASSDGGLYNEQFF,TGTGCCAGTAGTGACGGGGGACTTTACAATGAGCAGTTCTTC
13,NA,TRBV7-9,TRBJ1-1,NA,CAGLAGLDTVAFF,TGTGCCGGCTTGGCCGGCTTGGACACTGTAGCTTTCTTT
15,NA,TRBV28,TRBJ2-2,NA,CASSARFQGPGELFF,TGTGCCAGCAGTGCTCGGTTCCAGGGGCCCGGGGAGCTGTTTTTT
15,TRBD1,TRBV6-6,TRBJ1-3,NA,CASSPRQGTGNTIYF,TGTGCCAGCAGCCCTAGACAGGGGACTGGAAACACCATATATTTT